These T cell receptor beta chains were read from a single sample in a study of blood T cells in healthy people across ages. TCRdb called the 5' RACE reads again in MiXCR, with one record for every CDR3 protein. The sample includes hundreds of thousands of distinct CDR3 sequences, approximately 40% seen only once; the top ten take 25% to 35%. The source material was blood. The receptors here all came from an elderly man in good health. The CDR3 runs from the conserved cysteine through the conserved F or W.

v_call: TRBV7-2; j_call: TRBJ2-7; cdr3_aa: CASSLGSGITLGQYF
v_call: TRBV7-9; j_call: TRBJ2-7; cdr3_aa: CASSRPQGNEQYF
v_call: TRBV6-5; j_call: TRBJ2-2; cdr3_aa: CASNSGNRGGELFF
v_call: TRBV10-1; j_call: TRBJ2-5; cdr3_aa: CASSEGGTGMWEQYF
v_call: TRBV7-2; j_call: TRBJ1-2; cdr3_aa: CASSLDPQGYYGYTF
v_call: TRBV10-3; j_call: TRBJ1-2; cdr3_aa: CAISPPGGGYTF
v_call: TRBV21-1; j_call: TRBJ2-3; cdr3_aa: CASSTLVGTDTQYF
v_call: TRBV5-6; j_call: TRBJ2-5; cdr3_aa: CASSWAVRETQYF
v_call: TRBV20-1; j_call: TRBJ2-5; cdr3_aa: CSAYARSAGALLETQYF
v_call: TRBV27; j_call: TRBJ2-3; cdr3_aa: CASSATAAGTQYF
v_call: TRBV27; j_call: TRBJ1-2; cdr3_aa: CASSLKGVAYGYTF
v_call: TRBV5-4; j_call: TRBJ2-4; cdr3_aa: CASSPARDRGNIQYF
v_call: TRBV7-2; j_call: TRBJ2-5; cdr3_aa: CASSLVEGVETQYF
v_call: TRBV12-3/TRBV12-4; j_call: TRBJ2-5; cdr3_aa: CASRSGLAGVVETQYF
v_call: TRBV20-1; j_call: TRBJ2-5; cdr3_aa: CSARDGSSLPQETQYF
v_call: TRBV6-6; j_call: TRBJ2-1; cdr3_aa: CASSRTSVSYNEQFF
v_call: TRBV5-1; j_call: TRBJ2-3; cdr3_aa: CASSLATPSTDTQYF
v_call: TRBV29-1; j_call: TRBJ2-3; cdr3_aa: CSPGEGAGDTQYF
v_call: TRBV7-6; j_call: TRBJ2-1; cdr3_aa: CASIPGGSWEKTQFF
v_call: TRBV10-2; j_call: TRBJ1-2; cdr3_aa: CASSESSGYGYTF
v_call: TRBV2; j_call: TRBJ2-5; cdr3_aa: CASSKGFQETQYF
v_call: TRBV4-2; j_call: TRBJ1-2; cdr3_aa: CASSQVQGFGYTF
v_call: TRBV20-1; j_call: TRBJ1-6; cdr3_aa: CSARTGGIYNSPLHF
v_call: TRBV20-1; j_call: TRBJ2-3; cdr3_aa: CSARPLSTDTQYF
v_call: TRBV6-5; j_call: TRBJ1-5; cdr3_aa: CASSLGGQGYQPQHF
v_call: TRBV25-1; j_call: TRBJ1-2; cdr3_aa: CASSAGHIYGYTF
v_call: TRBV6-5; j_call: TRBJ2-1; cdr3_aa: CASRRTSGSLNEQFF
v_call: TRBV28; j_call: TRBJ1-1; cdr3_aa: CASRTPGENTEAFF
v_call: TRBV10-3; j_call: .; cdr3_aa: CASSSQGLAGDEQYF
v_call: TRBV7-8; j_call: TRBJ2-5; cdr3_aa: CASSIRTGGYETQYF
v_call: TRBV11-3; j_call: TRBJ2-3; cdr3_aa: CASSLNRRTDTQYF
v_call: TRBV9; j_call: TRBJ2-1; cdr3_aa: CASSVDRNPYNEQFF
v_call: TRBV13; j_call: TRBJ2-1; cdr3_aa: CASSLGQSHSYNEQFF
v_call: TRBV9; j_call: TRBJ2-3; cdr3_aa: CASSSPRSADTQYF
v_call: TRBV6-2/TRBV6-3; j_call: TRBJ1-2; cdr3_aa: CASNPGRTYGYTF
v_call: TRBV20-1; j_call: TRBJ2-3; cdr3_aa: CSAHGTNALTDTQYF
v_call: TRBV28; j_call: TRBJ2-1; cdr3_aa: CASSPTTHNEQFF
v_call: TRBV20-1; j_call: TRBJ2-7; cdr3_aa: CSASSSGISSYEQYF
v_call: TRBV20-1; j_call: TRBJ2-5; cdr3_aa: CSATRTSGPQYF
v_call: TRBV3-1; j_call: TRBJ2-7; cdr3_aa: CASSPWGTSYEQYF
v_call: TRBV5-1; j_call: TRBJ2-3; cdr3_aa: CASSLGLGARRTDTQYF
v_call: TRBV3-1; j_call: TRBJ2-5; cdr3_aa: CASSQDPAVRNEQYF
v_call: TRBV12-3/TRBV12-4; j_call: TRBJ2-7; cdr3_aa: CASSLGPGEQYF
v_call: TRBV25-1; j_call: TRBJ1-1; cdr3_aa: CASRIGTALGAFF
v_call: TRBV7-3; j_call: TRBJ2-1; cdr3_aa: CASSSGHHNEQFF
v_call: TRBV6-2/TRBV6-3; j_call: TRBJ2-7; cdr3_aa: CASSPRPGQGLYEQYF
v_call: TRBV6-2/TRBV6-3; j_call: TRBJ1-2; cdr3_aa: CASSSGVDGYTF
v_call: TRBV9; j_call: TRBJ2-1; cdr3_aa: CASSTRDKYNEQFF